This T cell receptor (beta chain) was sequenced for a study of post-analysis software for immune sequencing data (dated by TCRdb to between 2014 and 2017). Background on the whole study: Recorded disease courses included relapsing-remitting, secondary progressive and progressive-relapsing multiple sclerosis, with some patients lacking subtype annotation. Patient repertoires were compared against about twelve previously published healthy control repertoires from donors aged roughly 6 to 27 years. A subset of samples was prepared in parallel using single-end sample barcoding, then pooled and co-amplified after Illumina adapter ligation.

This clonotype was picked up a small number of times. This clone's antigen is unknown. No base-level quality is on record; no much larger clone is a single base apart. Library generation was performed with PCR. TCRdb records Illumina HiSeq 2500 as the sequencer. Unique molecular identifiers were incorporated into TCR beta cDNA libraries to reduce PCR and sequencing biases. Per 1 to 10 million input T cells, roughly 0.5 million cDNA molecules were obtained, such that each molecule approximated one T cell. Patient libraries were prepared and sequenced with the same protocol used for the earlier healthy control dataset. Samples belonging to the same batch were prepared together, multiplexed and sequenced on a shared HiSeq lane. Processing in the source paper ran as follows. Raw barcoded reads were processed with MIGEC, and single-read molecular identifier groups were discarded before consensus assembly and CDR3 extraction. VDJtools was used for post-analysis of the clonotype tables, and diversity was normalized by down-sampling every dataset to the size of the smallest sample. Repertoire overlap clustering matched CDR3 amino acid but not nucleotide sequences to correct batch-related cross-sample contamination. Through fastp at Q25 and MiXCR, TCRdb rebuilt clones from the public reads, retaining in-frame beta chains. Rows with a matching CDR3 protein are joined into one entry that keeps the most common DNA and genes. Here the V and J calls rest on TCRdb's processing, not on the authors' analysis. The sample table records about 540,000 distinct CDR3 sequences; around a third of these occur just once. The ten largest clones add up to approximately 6% of the sample.

Looking up the germline V gene (reference sequence) yields CDR1 DFQATT and CDR2 SNEGSKA. Counted from cysteine to phenylalanine, this CDR3 has 15 amino acids. Kept here is only the CDR3 DNA, which spans 45 bases and is read in frame from base 1. Trimming accounts for 3 bases at V and 4 bases at J, while the number of junction bases matched to no gene is 7. To demonstrate the VDJtools post-analysis software, TCR beta repertoires were profiled from the peripheral blood of 10 to 15 young patients with multiple sclerosis. The multiple sclerosis patients were children and adolescents between roughly 6 and 15 years of age. Results the study describes overall, beyond this receptor: Normalized Chao1 diversity was significantly lower in multiple sclerosis patients than controls, suggesting substantial peripheral T-cell clonal expansion. Several TRBV segments, including TRBV5-6, TRBV5-1 and TRBV20-1, were significantly more frequent in patients than controls. The control group was slightly older than the multiple sclerosis patient group. Direct clustering with F measure revealed strong co-clustering of samples prepared in the same batch, which led to a batch-effect correction.

The chain joins TRBV20-1 to TRBJ2-1; 9 central bases correspond to TRBD1. The specimen sequenced was blood. The origin of this receptor is a girl aged 2-17 years with multiple sclerosis. For the CDR3, the sequence is CSARADRGGYNEQFF. The nucleotides are TGCAGTGCTAGGGCGGACAGGGGAGGTTACAATGAGCAGTTCTTC.